This entry is about one TCR beta chain. No cognate antigen has been identified for it. No quality values exist for individual bases; no much larger clone is one base distant. For TCR beta library preparation, about 2 micrograms of genomic DNA were extracted from the cryopreserved PBMCs. Longitudinal blood samples from CLL patients receiving ibrutinib monotherapy were subjected to high-throughput TCR beta sequencing. Patients were enrolled in a phase 2 open-label single-center ibrutinib monotherapy trial. The V end loses 9 bases and the J end loses 2 bases, and a stretch of 17 bases separates them. For CDR1 and CDR2, the germline V gene (reference sequence) lists LNHDA and SQIVND. The CDR3 holds 14 amino acids from the cysteine to the phenylalanine. Only the CDR3 DNA is retained, 42 bases long and in frame from the first base. These data originate in a study of cytotoxic CD8 clonotypes in ibrutinib-treated CLL (dated by TCRdb to 2020 to 2022). In the study overall: In this cohort, approximately 15 patients were treatment-naive and under 13 were relapsed/refractory, while about 17 had unmutated IGHV. Responses were partial in around 24 patients and complete in 2; after median 68 months follow-up, some 15 stayed in remission and about 12 progressed. Samples at response were collected after a median of about twelve months of treatment, with a range of about 6 to 40 months. An average of around 250,000 productive templates and approximately 91,000 productive rearrangements was obtained per sample. Longitudinal samples were available for about 30% of the roughly 86 trial participants. Cryopreserved peripheral blood mononuclear cells were collected before treatment, at response, and at either disease progression or sustained remission.

The investigation overall reported the following: Lymph node repertoires were not examined, and the timing of sampling was not matched between patients in sustained remission and those whose disease progressed. Clonality rose at ibrutinib response, remained stable during sustained remission, and dropped back toward baseline at progression. Public clonotypes were found to be uncommon and were observed to contract or remain stable during treatment; the increase in clonality was shown to reflect expansion of private clonotypes at ibrutinib response. Baseline clonality was found to be higher than that of age-matched healthy donors and was strongly correlated with circulating CD8+ T-cell counts.

The goal of deep resolution MiSeq sequencing was a depth between 1 in 1 million and 1 in 200,000 T cells, and coverage averaged 10x per clonotype. The immunoSEQ hsTCRB Kit was used to generate the TCR beta libraries. The authors' pipeline ran thus. Data were analyzed with ImmunoSEQ Data Assistant and ImmunoSEQ Analyzer, with V, D and J genes assigned per IMGT definitions. Clonality, which ranges from 0 to 1, was calculated by subtracting the normalized Shannon entropy of productive rearrangement frequencies from one. Public clonotype analysis was restricted to overrepresented clonotypes comprising at least 0.05% of each patient's repertoire. Repertoires from some twelve age-matched healthy donors in immuneACCESS were used as clonality controls. Held by TCRdb, this immuneACCESS table contains in-frame sequences only and omits some clones. Under half of the omission traces to an unresolved V gene where checked; the cause of the rest is unknown. V, J and clone size were drawn from that table, and D and trimming were deduced from the DNA. In all, the sample holds approximately 80,000 clones, and about 82% of those were seen once. Under 7% of the sample rests with the top ten.

This receptor was identified in a human donor with chronic lymphocytic leukemia. The rearranged segments are TRBV19 and TRBJ2-7; TRBD1 might be the D gene, on 5 matching bases. This sample comprised PBMCs, obtained before ibrutinib treatment. The CDR3 in this case is CARGSGKTTYEQYF. The DNA is TGTGCCAGAGGATCAGGGAAGACAACCTACGAGCAGTACTTC.